This entry describes one TCR beta chain. Generated by immunoSEQ multiplex PCR, the TCRdb table keeps only in-frame clones and is missing some. The sample includes 250,000 to 300,000 clones, approximately 89% seen only once; the top ten take about 3.1%. Treatment: about 20 received Ad26.COV2.S at low or high dose, single or two shots; a few received placebo; per-sample allocation not given. Vaccine and placebo recipients were sampled on day 63 after the first injection. V lost 2 bases to trimming and J lost 3 bases, with 8 bases between them. Germline lookup yields CDR1 SGHTA and CDR2 FQGNSA. The CDR3 totals 14 residues. The sample originates from a study of Ad26.COV2.S vaccination and SARS-CoV-2 variants.

J is TRBJ1-5 and V is TRBV7-2; D unresolved. This clonotype originated in a person aged 18-60 years who received the Ad26.COV2.S COVID-19 vaccine or a placebo. The sample in question was peripheral blood, obtained in a trial of Ad26.COV2.S vaccine versus placebo. CDR3 protein: CASSLQYYNQPQHF. In DNA, the CDR3 is TGTGCCAGCAGCTTACAGTACTACAATCAGCCCCAGCATTTT. The whole variable domain, filled in from reference TRBV7-2 and TRBJ1-5, reads GAGVSQSPSNKVTEKGKDVELRCDPISGHTALYWYRQSLGQGLEFLIYFQGNSAPDKSGLPSDRFSAERTGGSVSTLTIQRTQQEDSAVYLCASSLQYYNQPQHFGDGTRLSIL.